This TCR beta chain was profiled in a study of glioma-infiltrating T cells. Study context: WHO grade II oligodendrogliomas or astrocytomas, plus non-recurrent WHO grade IV glioblastomas, were sampled. About a million peripheral T cells were targeted at about 4.5- to 11-fold coverage. Study observations and caveats: Only very few CDR3 sequences appeared in both tissue and blood.

CDR3 size: 15 residues. Germline loops: CDR1 DFQATT, CDR2 SNEGSKA (reference sequence). Trimming took 0 bases from V and 5 from J; bases not matched to a gene: 8. TCR alpha and beta CDR3 regions were amplified from RNA using iRepertoire nested multiplex PCR. One-step reverse transcription and amplification started from approximately 100-400 ng of tissue mRNA or PBMC total RNA. Each CDR3 protein gets one entry after TCRdb re-called the multiplex PCR reads with MiXCR. In the table there are 300,000 to 400,000 distinct CDR3 sequences, 41% of which are singletons. In regard to this clonotype: The antigen remains unidentified.

This TCR derives from a human donor with low-grade glioma or glioblastoma, undergoing nonglioma brain surgery, or in good health (not recorded which). The sample consisted of glioma tissue, nonneoplastic brain tissue, or PBMCs (not recorded which). J is TRBJ2-7 and V is TRBV20-1; 9 bases are a match to TRBD1. DNA for the CDR3: TGCAGTGCTAGAGAGGGGGACAGGGTTGCCCACGAGCAGTACTTC. It is translated as CSAREGDRVAHEQYF.